Detailed here is one TCR beta chain. The antigen is not known. The sample belongs to a study of blood T cells in healthy people across ages. Findings and limits, study-wide: The lack of PBMC sorting stopped any conclusive naive versus antigen-experienced comparison.

Alongside a J-beta primer mix, a sample-barcoded 5' primer served in a second PCR lasting about 6 to 12 cycles. A single record per CDR3 protein comes from TCRdb applying MiXCR to the 5' RACE reads. The sample includes hundreds of thousands of distinct CDR3 sequences, about 24% of them seen just once. V gave up 0 bases and J gave up 7 bases, with 7 bases separating them. The germline gives CDR1 LGHDT, CDR2 YNNKEL (reference sequence). CDR3 size: 13 residues. This receptor was identified in a man between 65 and 85 years old in good health. The chain employs TRBV3-1 and TRBJ1-5, with D hard to call. The sequencing input was blood. The CDR3: CASSQDVGQPQHF. CDR3 coding DNA: TGTGCCAGCAGCCAAGATGTAGGACAGCCCCAGCATTTT.